These 9 T cell receptor beta chains came from one sample sequenced in a study of breast tumors, draining lymph nodes, adjacent tissues. TCRdb itself ran the multiplex PCR reads through MiXCR, one entry per CDR3 protein. The sample gives 70,000 to 85,000 distinct CDR3 sequences, roughly a fifth of which show up once; roughly 2.4% is in the top ten. Samples came from axillary lymph nodes draining the breast cancer. Sequenced sample: axillary lymph node tissue. These receptors were taken from a female donor with breast cancer. Some clones in this sample may be carry-over from other donors' samples.

This rearrangement joins TRBV6-2 or TRBV6-3 to TRBJ1-5; D unresolved. The CDR3 is made up of 14 amino acids. Germline values: CDR1 MNHEY, CDR2 SVGEGT. Trimming took off 0 bases at V and 7 bases at J, with 10 bases between the two ends. CDR3 bases: TGTGCCAGCAGTTACTCGGATGCGTTCCAGCCCCAGCATTTT. It encodes CASSYSDAFQPQHF.

This clonotype has at least ten counts. The rearrangement uses TRBV24-1 and TRBJ1-4, with D possibly matching TRBD1 (5 bases). Trimming pared 2 bases from V and 3 bases from J, leaving 12 bases between. This CDR3 contains 16 residues. In germline, CDR1 is KGHDR, CDR2 SFDVKD. Written as DNA, the CDR3 is TGTGCCACCAGTGATTGGGGCGGTGACCCTAATGAAAAACTGTTTTTT. It encodes CATSDWGGDPNEKLFF.

The V call is TRBV28, the J call TRBJ2-2; 7 bases line up with TRBD1. The CDR3 has 15 amino acids. In germline, CDR1 is MDHEN, CDR2 SYDVKM. The trim removed 10 bases at V and 2 bases at J, leaving 10 bases unmatched. The CDR3 region is CATTRGHSNTGELFF. Here the CDR3 DNA reads TGTGCCACCACAAGGGGGCACAGCAACACCGGGGAGCTGTTTTTT.

There are many counts of this clonotype. V usage is TRBV7-2 and J usage is TRBJ2-7; TRBD2 aligns across 12 bases. The CDR3 is made up of 15 amino acids. Losses at the gene ends were 5 bases for V and 6 bases for J; bases not matched to a gene: 8. The germline CDR1 and CDR2 sequences are SGHTA and FQGNSA. The CDR3 DNA sequence: TGTGCCAGCAGCCCGACTAGCGGGAGCTCTGGCGAGCAGTACTTC. Its translation is CASSPTSGSSGEQYF.

At least ten counts were recorded for this clonotype. The V call is TRBV20-1, the J call TRBJ2-7, with 9 bases identical to TRBD2. J was trimmed by 4 bases and V by 6 bases; bases with no gene match: 10. Germline V lookup: CDR1 DFQATT, CDR2 SNEGSKA (reference sequence). The CDR3 runs to 14 residues. The CDR3 nucleotides are TGCAGTGCCCGAGGGACTAGCTCCCCTTACGAGCAGTACTTC. Residues: CSARGTSSPYEQYF.

This clonotype was observed many times. The chain has TRBV28 and TRBJ2-7; TRBD1 matches at 8 bases. V trimming: 8 bases; J trimming: 3 bases; junction bases outside the gene matches: 3. Germline V gives CDR1 MDHEN, CDR2 SYDVKM. The CDR3 runs to 12 residues. CDR3 sequence (DNA): TGTGCCAGCCGCGGGACAGGCTACGAGCAGTACTTC. Protein product: CASRGTGYEQYF. The full variable domain, in which reference TRBV28 and TRBJ2-7 provide the parts outside the CDR3, is DVKVTQSSRYLVKRTGEKVFLECVQDMDHENMFWYRQDPGLGLRLIYFSYDVKMKEKGDIPEGYSVSREKKERFSLILESASTNQTSMYLCASRGTGYEQYFGPGTRLTVT.

In this sample, this clonotype turned up once. This may be a read error: a much more frequent sequence differs by one nucleotide. CDR3 in amino acids: CAGSPSLRQFF. The CDR3 nucleotides are TGTGCCGGCAGCCCGAGCCTAAGGCAGTTCTTC. The chain joins TRBV11-2 to TRBJ2-1; D call uncertain. This CDR3 is built from 11 residues. From germline, CDR1 is SGHAT and CDR2 FQNNGV.

This chain links TRBV3-1 with TRBJ2-7; 11 bases are a match to TRBD2. The trim removed 4 bases at V and 6 bases at J, leaving 5 bases unmatched. The germline CDR1 and CDR2 sequences are LGHDT and YNNKEL (reference sequence). The CDR3 consists of 14 residues. For the CDR3, the DNA is TGTGCCAGCAGCCGGGGGACTAGCGGCAGCGAGCAGTACTTC. Its protein product is CASSRGTSGSEQYF.

Note on this clonotype: A much larger clonotype is one base distant, so this may be a read error. V is TRBV7-3 and J is TRBJ2-6, with a weak D call TRBD1 (6 bases). The CDR3 is made up of 15 amino acids. CDR1 is SGHTA and CDR2 is FQGTGA in the germline V gene. CDR3 bases: TGTGCCAGCGGCTTGTCAGGGGCCGGGGCCAACGTCCTGACTTTC. Protein: CASGLSGAGANVLTF. The whole variable domain, remainder taken from reference TRBV7-3 and TRBJ2-6, is GAGVSQTPSNKVTEKGKYVELRCDPISGHTALYWYRQSLGQGPEFLIYFQGTGAADDSGLPNDRFFAVRPEGSVSTLKIQRTERGDSAVYLCASGLSGAGANVLTFGAGSRLTVL.